A single sample gave rise to the 2 T cell receptor beta chains below, sequenced in a study of shared clonotypes between healthy human individuals. Repertoires were generated with immunoSEQ multiplex PCR, while TCRdb's copy carries only in-frame clones and drops some. The data contain about 2.1 million clones, about 93% of them singletons. Positively selected for CCR7, the CD45RO-negative cells used as naive CD8 cells excluded terminally differentiated effector memory CD45RA+ cells. The specimen was naive CD8+ T cells from PBMCs. The receptors were gathered from a man aged 18 to 30 in good health. Some clones in this sample may be carry-over from other donors' samples.

The V call is TRBV19, the J call TRBJ1-4; possibly TRBD1 for D (5 bases). Between the trimmed V and J ends, which lost 5 bases and 7 bases, there was a span of 14 bases. Germline V gene lookup returns CDR1 LNHDA and CDR2 SQIVND (reference sequence). The CDR3 runs 14 residues. The chain's CDR3 is CASSSWTRGEKLFF. The DNA of the CDR3 is TGTGCCAGTAGTTCTTGGACGAGGGGTGAAAAACTGTTTTTT.

J is TRBJ2-7 and V is TRBV4-3, with D maybe TRBD1 (8 bases). V gave up 1 base and J gave up 3 bases, with 34 bases separating them. The CDR3 extends over 22 amino acids. Germline loops: CDR1 LGHNA, CDR2 YSLEER. The CDR3 sequence: CASSQASHRQGTMTGDYYEQYF. CDR3 DNA sequence: TGCGCCAGCAGCCAAGCTTCCCACAGGCAGGGGACAATGACAGGGGACTACTACGAGCAGTACTTC.